This T cell receptor (beta chain) was observed in a study of neurological immune-mediated disorders. Overall study results and limits: HTLV-1-associated myelopathy ranked highest for TCR clonal expansion and multiple sclerosis lowest, beneath healthy controls.

Unsorted libraries used 2 million PBMCs kept at -80 degrees C. CDR3 length equals 13 residues. CDR1 and CDR2 (germline): DFQATT, SNEGSKA (reference sequence). V was clipped by 6 bases and J by 7 bases; unmatched bases: 5. 5'RACE generated cDNA with 10-nucleotide random UMIs. MiXCR, run by TCRdb on the 5' RACE reads, gives a single entry per CDR3 protein. Found here are around 64,000 distinct CDR3 sequences, approximately 3.4% of them singletons; the top ten hold under 6.5%. This clonotype was picked up many times. The antigen remains undetermined. The chain couples TRBV20-1 to TRBJ2-1, with 11 nucleotides matching TRBD1. The sequence derives from a woman aged 45-65 years with multiple sclerosis. The sequenced material came from PBMCs. DNA of the CDR3: TGCAGTGCCCTCGGACAGGGGGCGAATGAGCAGTTCTTC. Residues: CSALGQGANEQFF.